This T cell receptor beta chain was recovered during a study of blood T cells in healthy people across ages. Study-wide results and limits: Whereas aged donors had fewer naive CD4+ cells, long-lived donors had more of them and higher diversity. One million T cells yielded diversity estimates that were considered underestimates. Per million T cells, TCR beta diversity dropped about linearly as age rose.

Next came a second PCR, run for roughly 6 to 11 cycles, which used a sample-barcoded 5' primer along with a J-beta primer mix. TCRdb fed the 5' RACE reads into MiXCR, producing one record per CDR3 protein. The repertoire holds about a million distinct CDR3 sequences, about two fifths seen once, with around 13% in the top ten. The authors drew about 10 milliliters of peripheral blood from each donor. Comments on this clonotype: Antigen specificity is unknown.

The CDR3 is made up of 16 amino acids. V shed 0 bases, J shed 11 bases, and the junction held 8 bases outside the gene matches. CDR1 and CDR2 (germline): MRHNA, SNTAGT. The clonotype originates from a man aged 18 to 35 in good health. The sequenced sample was blood. The rearrangement links TRBV6-4 to TRBJ2-5; 14 positions agree with TRBD2. CDR3 in DNA: TGTGCCAGCAGTGACTCGACTAGCGGGGGGGCCAATGAGCAGTACTTC. Encoded protein: CASSDSTSGGANEQYF.